These 8 T cell receptor beta chains were sequenced from one sample in a study of beta chain features in type 1 diabetes. The study's findings and limits: Significant though moderate, a shortening of TCRB CDR3s appeared in all four CD4+ subsets of Type 1 diabetes patients.

For these TCRs, the target antigens are not known. As every portion of the isolated RNA was reverse transcribed, the sequencing read expressed TCRB transcripts. Data came from immunoSEQ multiplex PCR; TCRdb stores just in-frame clones and leaves some out. The table lists roughly 340,000 clones, roughly 14% of them singletons. Sequenced material: naive CD4+ T cells from blood. The receptors come from a woman aged 18-29 years with type 1 diabetes.

As to this clone: Germline and junction disagree at one end, which may indicate a read error. V gene TRBV9 combines with J gene TRBJ2-7; D might be TRBD2 (6 bases). The germline V gene has CDR1 SGDLS and CDR2 YYNGEE. The CDR3 contains 12 residues. CDR3 nucleotide sequence: TGTGCCAGCAGCGTAGCCCGGGAGAACCTGAACTTC. Its translation: CASSVARENLNF.

The rearrangement joins TRBV7-8 to TRBJ2-3; no clear D. CDR3 length: 16 amino acids. Trimming took 1 base from V and 0 from J, leaving 11 bases between them. Germline CDR1 is SGHVS and CDR2 is FQNEAQ. CDR3 sequence: CASSLDLDRSTDTQYF. The CDR3 DNA sequence: TGTGCCAGCAGCTTAGATCTAGACCGTAGCACAGATACGCAGTATTTT. The whole variable domain, filled in from reference TRBV7-8 and TRBJ2-3, reads GAGVSQSPRYKVAKRGQDVALRCDPISGHVSLFWYQQALGQGPEFLTYFQNEAQLDKSGLPSDRFFAERPEGSVSTLKIQRTQQEDSAVYLCASSLDLDRSTDTQYFGPGTRLTVL.

Written as DNA, the CDR3 is TGTGCCAGCAGCAAATTCCTAGCGGAGACCTACGAGCAGTACTTC. Translated, it gives CASSKFLAETYEQYF. The chain joins TRBV21-1 to TRBJ2-7; TRBD2 reflects the table's D call only, with no check against the DNA. TRBV21-1 is shown as a pseudogene. The CDR3 has 15 residues.

This clone showed up just a few times. J is TRBJ2-1 and V is TRBV10-2, with TRBD2 matching over 12 bases. J lost 9 bases, V lost 8 bases, and 5 bases had no gene match. The germline V gene has CDR1 WSHSY and CDR2 SAAADI. The CDR3 spans 13 residues. The CDR3 reads CASRLAGASEQFF. The CDR3 region has the DNA TGCGCCAGCCGACTAGCGGGAGCAAGTGAGCAGTTCTTC.

V gene TRBV7-2 combines with J gene TRBJ2-7; TRBD2 might be the D (5 bases). CDR3 length equals 14 residues. Germline-derived CDR1 and CDR2 are SGHTA and FQGNSA. With 6 bases removed from V and 0 bases from J, the gap between germline ends came to 12 bases. CDR3 nucleotide sequence: TGTGCCAGCAGGGGCGGGTTGTCCTCCTACGAGCAGTACTTC. Amino acids: CASRGGLSSYEQYF.

This clone was seen a handful of times. This rearrangement joins TRBV29-1 to TRBJ2-3; TRBD2 agrees at 14 bases. Germline trimming cut 4 bases from V and 0 bases from J; bases unmatched to any gene: 9. This CDR3 is 18 amino acids long. The germline V gene encodes CDR1 SQVTM and CDR2 ANQGSEA. The CDR3 here is CSVAGTSGSATSTDTQYF. In DNA, the CDR3 is TGCAGCGTTGCGGGGACTAGCGGGAGCGCCACTAGCACAGATACGCAGTATTTT.

The chain is built from TRBV11-1 and TRBJ2-1, with 11 bases identical to TRBD2. Germline-derived CDR1 and CDR2 are SGHAT and FQDESV (reference sequence). V dropped 2 bases and J dropped 2; count of bases not matched to a gene: 5. The CDR3 runs to 17 residues. The CDR3 spells CASSLPRLAGPYNEQFF. The CDR3 bases are TGTGCCAGCAGCTTACCTCGACTAGCGGGGCCCTACAATGAGCAGTTCTTC.

This chain uses TRBV9 with TRBJ2-7, with 8 bases aligning to TRBD2. The CDR3 extends over 13 amino acids. Trimming at V came to 4 bases and at J to 2 bases, leaving 2 bases not matched to a gene. Germline CDR1 and CDR2: SGDLS and YYNGEE. The DNA for the CDR3 is TGTGCCAGCAGCCTTAGCGGGACCTACGAGCAGTACGTC. It specifies CASSLSGTYEQYV.